Described below is a single T cell receptor beta chain sequence and its context. This sample was included in a study of blood T cell repertoires in COVID-19. At the level of the study: Acute and convalescent COVID-19 samples came from the United States, Italy and Spain. The cDNA or gDNA used as material had been derived from T cells, B-cell-depleted T cells, or PBMCs.

In the authors' methods: Amplified reference gene primers provided the basis for estimating nucleated cell counts. This table comes from immunoSEQ multiplex PCR, and its TCRdb copy is limited to in-frame clones, with some not included. That table gives V, J and clone size, and the DNA gave D and trimming. The data contain approximately 170,000 clones, 82% of them seen just once; the ten biggest clones take up roughly a tenth. Sequenced: peripheral blood. This sequence was found in a woman of 80 years or more with active or convalescent COVID-19.

For the CDR3, the DNA is TGTGCCAGGCTTACAGGGCCCCCTGAAGCTTTCTTT. This codes for CARLTGPPEAFF. The chain is built from TRBV21-1 and TRBJ1-1; the DNA was not used to check the table's D call, TRBD1. TRBV21-1 is shown as a pseudogene. This CDR3 has 12 residues.